Below, 26 T cell receptor beta chains from the same sample are listed, as sequenced in a study of blood T cell repertoires in COVID-19. The method was immunoSEQ multiplex PCR; TCRdb's version includes in-frame clones alone and lacks a portion of them. The table lists roughly 400,000 clones, approximately 89% of them singletons. The sequencing sample was made of peripheral blood. Every receptor here comes from a woman aged 60-75 years with COVID-19, enrolled during active disease.

J is TRBJ1-5 and V is TRBV25-1; no definite D call. V lost 6 bases to trimming and J lost 7 bases, with 19 bases between them. CDR1 is MGHDK and CDR2 is SYGVNS in the germline V gene. This CDR3 comprises 15 residues. Here the CDR3 DNA reads TGTGCCAGCAGCCCCAGCGATGGAGGGCGCCAGCCCCAGCATTTT. This sequence encodes CASSPSDGGRQPQHF. The whole variable domain, filled in from reference TRBV25-1 and TRBJ1-5, reads EADIYQTPRYLVIGTGKKITLECSQTMGHDKMYWYQQDPGMELHLIHYSYGVNSTEKGDLSSESTVSRIRTEHFPLTLESARPSHTSQYLCASSPSDGGRQPQHFGDGTRLSIL.

V and J are TRBV6-5 and TRBJ1-1; no definite D call. Looked up from germline, CDR1 is MNHEY and CDR2 is SVGAGI. V was cut by 0 bases and J by 1 base, with 12 bases left in between. The CDR3 spans 16 residues. This CDR3 is CASSYSGGWSNTEAFF. The CDR3 region has the DNA TGTGCCAGCAGTTACTCGGGCGGGTGGTCGAACACTGAAGCTTTCTTT.

The V gene is TRBV28, the J gene TRBJ2-3; 7 bases map to TRBD1. The CDR3 length is 14 residues. Per germline, CDR1 MDHEN and CDR2 SYDVKM. V trimming: 3 bases; J trimming: 5 bases; junction bases outside the gene matches: 5. The CDR3 region is CASSFNRGRDTQYF. The CDR3 region has the DNA TGTGCCAGCAGTTTTAACAGGGGTAGAGATACGCAGTATTTT.

This clone has more than one count but fewer than ten. The chain has TRBV2 and TRBJ1-1; maybe TRBD1 (6 bases). Trimming took 10 bases from V and 3 from J, leaving 12 bases between them. CDR3 length: 12 amino acids. Germline CDR1 reads SNHLY; CDR2 reads FYNNEI. The CDR3 DNA sequence: TGTGCCACCCAGGGGTTGCACACTGAAGCTTTCTTT. Its protein is CATQGLHTEAFF.

The chain combines TRBV7-8 with TRBJ2-7; a weak D match, TRBD2 (5 bases). With 5 bases removed from V and 2 bases from J, the gap between germline ends came to 22 bases. Per germline, CDR1 SGHVS and CDR2 FQNEAQ. The CDR3 totals 17 residues. CDR3 amino acids: CASSHVLSRRDPYEQYF. The CDR3 nucleotides are TGTGCCAGCAGCCATGTTCTATCTCGCCGGGATCCCTACGAGCAGTACTTC.

This clone appeared once. V and J are TRBV20-1 and TRBJ2-3, with D perhaps matching TRBD1 (6 bases). The CDR3 sequence is 10 residues long. The germline CDR1 and CDR2 sequences are DFQATT and SNEGSKA (reference sequence). The CDR3 loop reads CSPLGGTQYF. Here the CDR3 DNA reads TGCAGCCCCCTAGGGGGTACGCAGTATTTT.

The V call is TRBV3-1 (or the pseudogene TRBV3-2), the J call TRBJ1-2; 8 bases are shared with TRBD1. Germline values: CDR1 LGHDT, CDR2 YNNKEL (reference sequence). Trimming at V came to 1 base and at J to 1 base, leaving 8 bases not matched to a gene. The length of the CDR3 is 17 residues. The CDR3 coding sequence is TGTGCCAGCAGCCAAGGTCTACAGGGGGTCATTAACTATGGCTACACCTTC. Protein product: CASSQGLQGVINYGYTF.

This sequence joins TRBV5-1 and TRBJ2-7; D is possibly TRBD2 (6 bases). This CDR3 is built from 12 residues. In germline, CDR1 is SGHRS, CDR2 YFSETQ. Between the trimmed V and J ends, which lost 0 bases and 9 bases, there was a span of 10 bases. The CDR3 is CASSLEGLGQYF. CDR3 DNA: TGCGCCAGCAGCTTGGAGGGACTTGGGCAGTACTTC.

The gene calls are TRBV30 and TRBJ2-3; D gene ambiguous. The CDR3 runs 12 residues. V gave up 0 bases and J gave up 5 bases, with 6 bases separating them. Germline CDR1 GTSNPN, CDR2 SVGIG (reference sequence). The CDR3 DNA is TGTGCCTGGAGTGTACCTAGAGATACGCAGTATTTT. Encoded protein: CAWSVPRDTQYF.

The chain uses TRBV7-6 and TRBJ2-3, with a weak D call TRBD2 (7 bases). This CDR3 contains 15 residues. Trimming left V 4 bases short and J 3 bases short, with 14 bases between. CDR1 and CDR2 from the germline V gene are SGHVS and FNYEAQ. The CDR3 region has the DNA TGTGCCAGCAGCTCTGGGGGCGGGGGTACAGATACGCAGTATTTT. Amino acids: CASSSGGGGTDTQYF.

The J gene is TRBJ1-3, the V gene TRBV4-1; TRBD1 is a possible D gene (6 bases). V dropped 7 bases and J dropped 1 base, with 17 bases sitting between them. The CDR3 runs 16 residues. Looked up from germline, CDR1 is MGHRA and CDR2 is YSYEKL. The CDR3 is CASTLQGFQSGNTIYF. The CDR3 bases are TGCGCCAGCACCCTTCAGGGGTTCCAATCTGGAAACACCATATATTTT.

The chain combines TRBV6-5 with TRBJ1-2; TRBD1 matches 10 bases. J lost 4 bases, V lost 0 bases, and 5 bases had no gene match. Germline V gives CDR1 MNHEY, CDR2 SVGAGI. The CDR3 is made up of 16 amino acids. CDR3 in DNA: TGTGCCAGCAGTTACTCTTCGGGACAGGGGACCTATGGCTACACCTTC. Protein product: CASSYSSGQGTYGYTF.

This clone has a single count. The chain joins TRBV6-5 to TRBJ2-7; 7 bases are shared with TRBD1. Trimming took 0 bases from V and 4 from J; bases not matched to a gene: 6. The germline gives CDR1 MNHEY, CDR2 SVGAGI. This CDR3 region has 15 residues. CDR3 sequence: CASSYSMTGWYEQYF. DNA for the CDR3: TGTGCCAGCAGTTACTCAATGACAGGGTGGTACGAGCAGTACTTC.

J is TRBJ1-2 and V is TRBV5-6; no clear D. Looked up from germline, CDR1 is SGHDT and CDR2 is YYEEEE. CDR3 length equals 12 residues. Trimming took 4 bases from V and 4 from J, leaving 8 bases between them. The CDR3 here is CASSPGSYGYTF. The CDR3 DNA is TGTGCCAGCAGCCCAGGCAGCTATGGCTACACCTTC.

The gene calls are TRBV19 and TRBJ1-4; the D gene is possibly TRBD1 (6 bases). V lost 0 bases to trimming and J lost 8 bases, with 10 bases between them. Germline V gives CDR1 LNHDA, CDR2 SQIVND (reference sequence). The CDR3 is made up of 14 amino acids. CDR3 protein: CASSIEGAREKLFF. The DNA for the CDR3 is TGTGCCAGTAGTATAGAGGGGGCCAGAGAAAAACTGTTTTTT. Looking up the rest from reference TRBV19 and TRBJ1-4 gives the full variable domain: DGGITQSPKYLFRKEGQNVTLSCEQNLNHDAMYWYRQDPGQGLRLIYYSQIVNDFQKGDIAEGYSVSREKKESFPLTVTSAQKNPTAFYLCASSIEGAREKLFFGSGTQLSVL.

This rearrangement joins TRBV2 to TRBJ2-5, with a tentative D call TRBD2 (6 bases). V was trimmed by 4 bases and J by 1 base, leaving 7 bases between them. Germline CDR1 reads SNHLY; CDR2 reads FYNNEI. The CDR3 is 13 amino acids. The CDR3 is CASSVGGQETQYF. DNA for the CDR3: TGTGCCAGCAGTGTGGGGGGCCAAGAGACCCAGTACTTC.

This chain links TRBV29-1 with TRBJ1-2; D is ambiguous. The CDR3 is made up of 11 amino acids. Trimming shortened V by 6 bases and J by 8 bases, and 13 bases separated the two germline ends. Germline CDR1 SQVTM, CDR2 ANQGSEA. CDR3 in amino acids: CSVQRERGYTF. The CDR3, as DNA: TGCAGCGTCCAGCGGGAAAGGGGCTACACCTTC. The full variable domain, completed using reference TRBV29-1 and TRBJ1-2, is SAVISQKPSRDICQRGTSLTIQCQVDSQVTMMFWYRQQPGQSLTLIATANQGSEATYESGFVIDKFPISRPNLTFSTLTVSNMSPEDSSIYLCSVQRERGYTFGSGTRLTVV.

This clone was found once. The V gene is TRBV11-2, the J gene TRBJ1-1; D might be TRBD1 (6 bases). The ends were cut back, 1 base at V and 4 bases at J, with 13 bases in the middle. This CDR3 comprises 15 residues. Germline V gene sequence: CDR1 SGHAT, CDR2 FQNNGV. This CDR3 is CASSLAGVGRTEAFF. In DNA, the CDR3 is TGTGCCAGCAGCTTAGCAGGGGTTGGGCGCACTGAAGCTTTCTTT.

The chain carries TRBV21-1 and TRBJ1-4; the table names TRBD1, a call not compared with the DNA. TRBV21-1 is flagged as a pseudogene. The CDR3 spans 16 residues. The CDR3 spells CASSKGVRGPNEKLFF. CDR3 nucleotides: TGTGCCAGCAGCAAAGGGGTAAGGGGCCCGAATGAAAAACTGTTTTTT.

The chain combines TRBV18 with TRBJ2-5, with 9 bases fitting TRBD2. This CDR3 is 15 amino acids long. Germline V gene sequence: CDR1 KGHSH, CDR2 LQKENI. With V trimmed by 3 bases and J by 5 bases, 7 bases remained unmatched. The CDR3 region is CASSPLAGTIETQYF. The CDR3 nucleotides read TGTGCCAGCTCACCTCTAGCGGGGACAATTGAGACCCAGTACTTC.

This clone showed up just a few times. V usage is TRBV5-4 and J usage is TRBJ2-7, with 7 bases that match TRBD1. Germline V gene data show CDR1 as SGHNT and CDR2 as YYREEE (reference sequence). The CDR3 consists of 15 residues. The V gene end was trimmed by 1 base and the J gene end by 0 bases; junction bases not matched to a gene: 4. The CDR3 nucleotides read TGTGCCAGCAGCTTGCCGGGACAGAGCTCCTACGAGCAGTACTTC. This translates into CASSLPGQSSYEQYF.

The rearrangement uses TRBV5-1 and TRBJ2-1; 9 bases match TRBD1. The germline gives CDR1 SGHRS, CDR2 YFSETQ. V was clipped by 0 bases and J by 9 bases; unmatched bases: 13. The CDR3 runs to 17 residues. The CDR3 loop is CASSLGASTGTGIEQFF. The DNA of the CDR3 is TGCGCCAGCAGCTTGGGGGCTTCAACCGGGACAGGGATTGAGCAGTTCTTC.

The chain employs TRBV27 and TRBJ2-7; 8 bases are a match to TRBD1. CDR3 length equals 15 residues. Germline assignment: CDR1 MNHEY and CDR2 SMNVEV (reference sequence). The junction had 9 bases not matched to a gene; V was cut back by 4 bases and J by 4 bases. The DNA of the CDR3 is TGTGCCAGCAGTTCCTTCGGGACAGGCCCGTACGAGCAGTACTTC. Protein product: CASSSFGTGPYEQYF.

Turning to this clone: Other DNA sequences of this sample code for an identical CDR3. V is TRBV10-3 and J is TRBJ1-6, with TRBD1 identical over 9 bases. V trimming: 7 bases; J trimming: 10 bases; junction bases outside the gene matches: 8. Germline lookup yields CDR1 ENHRY and CDR2 SYGVKD. The CDR3 spans 14 residues. The CDR3 DNA is TGTGCCATCAATCCGGGACAGGGAAACTCACCCCTCCACTTT. This codes for CAINPGQGNSPLHF.

This clone has only one observation. Other nucleotide sequences from this sample produce the same CDR3. The chain links TRBV18 to TRBJ2-1; the D gene is possibly TRBD2 (6 bases). Per germline, CDR1 KGHSH and CDR2 LQKENI. This CDR3 is built from 13 residues. V lost 2 bases and J 6 bases, leaving 8 bases between the germline ends. The CDR3 DNA reads TGTGCCAGCTCACCAGGGACTGTCAATGAGCAGTTCTTC. Its translation is CASSPGTVNEQFF. Combining the CDR3 with reference TRBV18 and TRBJ2-1 gives the whole variable domain NAGVMQNPRHLVRRRGQEARLRCSPMKGHSHVYWYRQLPEEGLKFMVYLQKENIIDESGMPKERFSAEFPKEGPSILRIQQVVRGDSAAYFCASSPGTVNEQFFGPGTRLTVL.

This sequence joins TRBV21-1 and TRBJ1-5; the DNA was not used to check the table's D call, TRBD1. TRBV21-1 is reported as a pseudogene. The CDR3 is 17 amino acids. The CDR3 nucleotides are TGTGCCAGCAGCAAAAGCTCGGGACAGGGACTAATCCAGCCCCAGCATTTT. Its translation is CASSKSSGQGLIQPQHF.